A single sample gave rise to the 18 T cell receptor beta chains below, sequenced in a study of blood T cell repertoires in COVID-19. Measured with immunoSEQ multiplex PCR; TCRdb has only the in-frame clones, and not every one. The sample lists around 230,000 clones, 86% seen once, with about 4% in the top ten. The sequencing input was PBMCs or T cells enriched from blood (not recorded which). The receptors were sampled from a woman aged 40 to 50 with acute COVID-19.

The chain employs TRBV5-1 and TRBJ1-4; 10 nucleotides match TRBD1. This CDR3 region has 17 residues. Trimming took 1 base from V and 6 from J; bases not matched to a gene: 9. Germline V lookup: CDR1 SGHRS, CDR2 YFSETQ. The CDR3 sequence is CASSLSATGGADEKLFF. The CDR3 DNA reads TGCGCCAGCAGCTTGAGTGCGACAGGGGGCGCAGATGAAAAACTGTTTTTT.

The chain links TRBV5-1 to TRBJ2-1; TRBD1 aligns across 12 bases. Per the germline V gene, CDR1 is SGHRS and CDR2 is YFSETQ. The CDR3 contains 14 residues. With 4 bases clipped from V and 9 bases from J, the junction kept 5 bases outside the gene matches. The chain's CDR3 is CASSAGTGGREQFF. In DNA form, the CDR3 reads TGCGCCAGCAGCGCCGGGACAGGGGGCCGTGAGCAGTTCTTC.

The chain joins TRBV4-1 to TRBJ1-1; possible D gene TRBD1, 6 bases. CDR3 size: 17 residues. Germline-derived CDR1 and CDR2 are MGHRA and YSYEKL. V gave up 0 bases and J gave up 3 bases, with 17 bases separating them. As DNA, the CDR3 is TGCGCCAGCAGCCAAGATGCGGGGGCGAGGTGGGACACTGAAGCTTTCTTT. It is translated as CASSQDAGARWDTEAFF.

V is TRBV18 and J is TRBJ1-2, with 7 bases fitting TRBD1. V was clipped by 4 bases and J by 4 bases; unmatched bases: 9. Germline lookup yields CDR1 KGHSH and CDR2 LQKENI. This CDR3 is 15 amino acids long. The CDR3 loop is CASSQGAHGRYGYTF. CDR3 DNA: TGTGCCAGCTCACAGGGGGCGCATGGTCGCTATGGCTACACCTTC.

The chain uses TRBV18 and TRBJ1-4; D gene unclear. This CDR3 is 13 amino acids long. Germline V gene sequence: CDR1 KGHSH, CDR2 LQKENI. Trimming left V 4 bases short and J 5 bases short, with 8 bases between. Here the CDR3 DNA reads TGTGCCAGCTCACGCTCCGCGAATGAAAAACTGTTTTTT. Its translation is CASSRSANEKLFF.

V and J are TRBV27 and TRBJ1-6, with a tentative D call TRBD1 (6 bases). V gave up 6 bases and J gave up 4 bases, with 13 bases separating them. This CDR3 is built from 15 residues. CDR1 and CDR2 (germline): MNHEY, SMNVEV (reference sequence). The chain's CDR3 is CASRTSQGYNSPLHF. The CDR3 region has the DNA TGTGCCAGCAGAACGAGCCAGGGGTATAATTCACCCCTCCACTTT.

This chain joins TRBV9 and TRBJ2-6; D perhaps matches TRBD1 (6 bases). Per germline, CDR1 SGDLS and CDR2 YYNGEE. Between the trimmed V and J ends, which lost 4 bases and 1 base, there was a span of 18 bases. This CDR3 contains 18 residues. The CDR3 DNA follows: TGTGCCAGCAGCCCACGTCCAAGGGGGTCTTCTGGGGCCAACGTCCTGACTTTC. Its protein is CASSPRPRGSSGANVLTF.

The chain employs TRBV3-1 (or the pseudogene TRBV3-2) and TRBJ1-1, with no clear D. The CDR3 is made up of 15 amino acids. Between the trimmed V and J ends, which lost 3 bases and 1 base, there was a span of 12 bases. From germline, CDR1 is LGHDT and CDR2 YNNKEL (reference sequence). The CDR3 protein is CASSHLWEGNTEAFF. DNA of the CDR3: TGTGCCAGCAGCCATTTGTGGGAGGGGAACACTGAAGCTTTCTTT.

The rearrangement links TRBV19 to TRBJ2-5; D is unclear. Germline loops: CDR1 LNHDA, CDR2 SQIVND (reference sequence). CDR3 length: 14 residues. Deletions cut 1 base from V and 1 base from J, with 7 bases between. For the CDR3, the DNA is TGTGCCAGTAGTATAGTCGCAGGCCAAGAGACCCAGTACTTC. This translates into CASSIVAGQETQYF.

DNA for the CDR3: TGTGCCAGTACTCTGGCAGGGAACTATGGCTACACCTTC. This encodes CASTLAGNYGYTF. The chain combines TRBV19 with TRBJ1-2; a possible D gene is TRBD1 (5 bases). The germline gives CDR1 LNHDA, CDR2 SQIVND (reference sequence). The CDR3 extends over 13 amino acids. V lost 7 bases, J lost 2 bases, and 11 bases lay in between.

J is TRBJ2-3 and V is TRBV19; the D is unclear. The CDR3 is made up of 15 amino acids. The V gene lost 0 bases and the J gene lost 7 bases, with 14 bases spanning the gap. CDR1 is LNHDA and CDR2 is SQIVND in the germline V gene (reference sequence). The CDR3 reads CASSIEGPGQNTQYF. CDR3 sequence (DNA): TGTGCCAGTAGTATAGAGGGCCCAGGTCAAAATACGCAGTATTTT. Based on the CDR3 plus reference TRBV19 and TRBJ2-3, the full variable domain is DGGITQSPKYLFRKEGQNVTLSCEQNLNHDAMYWYRQDPGQGLRLIYYSQIVNDFQKGDIAEGYSVSREKKESFPLTVTSAQKNPTAFYLCASSIEGPGQNTQYFGPGTRLTVL.

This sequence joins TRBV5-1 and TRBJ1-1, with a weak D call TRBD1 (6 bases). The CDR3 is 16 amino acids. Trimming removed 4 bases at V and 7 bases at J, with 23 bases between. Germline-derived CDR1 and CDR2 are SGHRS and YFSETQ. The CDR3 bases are TGCGCCAGCAGCGTTGGACCCTTAACCAGGGGTGATGAAGCTTTCTTT. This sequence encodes CASSVGPLTRGDEAFF.

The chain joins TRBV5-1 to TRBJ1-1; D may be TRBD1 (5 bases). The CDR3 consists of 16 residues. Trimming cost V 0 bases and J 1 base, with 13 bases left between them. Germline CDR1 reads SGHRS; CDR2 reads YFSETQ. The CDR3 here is CASSLVGGRENTEAFF. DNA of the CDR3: TGCGCCAGCAGCTTGGTCGGCGGCAGGGAGAACACTGAAGCTTTCTTT.

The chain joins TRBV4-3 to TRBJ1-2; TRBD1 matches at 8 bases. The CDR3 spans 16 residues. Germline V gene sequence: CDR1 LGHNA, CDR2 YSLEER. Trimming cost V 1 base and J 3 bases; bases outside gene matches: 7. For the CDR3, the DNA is TGCGCCAGCAGCCAAGTCCTCGACAGGGGACACTATGGCTACACCTTC. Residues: CASSQVLDRGHYGYTF.

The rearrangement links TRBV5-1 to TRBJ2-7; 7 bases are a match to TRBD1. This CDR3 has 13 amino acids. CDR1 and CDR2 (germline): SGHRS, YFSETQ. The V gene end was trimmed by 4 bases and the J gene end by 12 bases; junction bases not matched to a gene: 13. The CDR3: CASSPEGMTGLYF. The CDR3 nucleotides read TGCGCCAGCAGCCCGGAAGGGATGACAGGGCTGTACTTC.

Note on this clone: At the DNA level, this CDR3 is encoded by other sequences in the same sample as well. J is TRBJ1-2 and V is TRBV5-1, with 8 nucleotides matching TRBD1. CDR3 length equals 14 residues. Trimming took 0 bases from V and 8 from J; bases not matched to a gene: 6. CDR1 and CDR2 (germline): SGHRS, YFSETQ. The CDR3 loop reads CASSLDQGARGYTF. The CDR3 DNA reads TGCGCCAGCAGCTTGGACCAGGGGGCGCGAGGCTACACCTTC.

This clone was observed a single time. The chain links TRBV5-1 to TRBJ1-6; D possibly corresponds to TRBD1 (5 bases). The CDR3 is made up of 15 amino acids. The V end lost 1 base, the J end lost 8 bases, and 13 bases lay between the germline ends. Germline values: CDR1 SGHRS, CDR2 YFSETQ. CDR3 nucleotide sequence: TGCGCCAGCAGCTTGTTGCAGGGCCCGGATTCACCCCTCCACTTT. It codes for CASSLLQGPDSPLHF. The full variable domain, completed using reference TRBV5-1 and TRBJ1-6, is KAGVTQTPRYLIKTRGQQVTLSCSPISGHRSVSWYQQTPGQGLQFLFEYFSETQRNKGNFPGRFSGRQFSNSRSEMNVSTLELGDSALYLCASSLLQGPDSPLHFGNGTRLTVT.

CDR3 nucleotide sequence: TGTGCCAGCAGTTCGCCGACTAGCGGGACCACAGATACGCAGTATTTT. It is translated as CASSSPTSGTTDTQYF. This rearrangement joins TRBV27 to TRBJ2-3; TRBD2 matches at 11 bases. V was pared by 4 bases and J by 2 bases, with 5 bases of the junction left unmatched. Germline V gene data show CDR1 as MNHEY and CDR2 as SMNVEV (reference sequence). This CDR3 is built from 16 residues.